The present entry profiles one TCR beta chain with its context. Its specificity is unknown. Adults of Caucasian background living in Nashville, Tennessee made up all donors. Memory CD4+ cells were the fraction left after CD45RA+ naive selection. Replicate PCRs for sorted subsets used around 200 ng DNA; this equaled tens of thousands of T cell genomes. The protocol was immunoSEQ multiplex PCR, while the TCRdb copy is restricted to in-frame clones and leaves out a portion. The sample has some 2.1 million clones, 85% to 95% seen once; the top ten hold 0.13%. The data were taken from a study of shared clonotypes between healthy human individuals. General study points: Around 5.4% of naive CD4 clonotypes were common to a handful of donors.

The material sequenced was naive CD4+ T cells sorted from blood. The subset denotes: CD45RA+ positively selected. This clonotype was obtained from a man between 18 and 35 years old in good health.

CDR3 nucleotides: TGTGCCAGCAGTGAGGGGTTTTCCTATGGCTACACCTTC. As protein: CASSEGFSYGYTF. The chain has TRBV6-1 and TRBJ1-2; D gene unclear. Germline V lookup: CDR1 MNHNS, CDR2 SASEGT. The length of the CDR3 is 13 residues. Deletions cut 3 bases from V and 4 bases from J, with 9 bases between.